This T cell receptor (beta chain) was profiled in a study of cytomegalovirus exposure and HLA in healthy donors. Some clones are missing from TCRdb's copy, which holds only in-frame ones; the method was immunoSEQ multiplex PCR. The sample carries roughly 80,000 clones, more than 75% recorded once. The CDR3 spans 15 residues. The V gene's germline CDR1 is SQVTM and CDR2 ANQGSEA. The V and J ends lost 6 bases and 0 bases respectively, with 14 bases between them. The origin of this receptor is a man aged 30 to 45 in good health and CMV-seronegative. The genes are TRBV29-1 and TRBJ2-2; no clear D. The sample was PBMCs. The CDR3 loop is CSVPVFSANTGELFF. Written as DNA, the CDR3 is TGCAGCGTCCCCGTTTTTTCTGCGAACACCGGGGAGCTGTTTTTT.